The 24 T cell receptor beta chains reported below all come from one sample, sequenced in a study of PD-1 blockade in classical Hodgkin lymphoma (dated by TCRdb to 2020 to 2022). The time point tag for this specimen amounts to: newly diagnosed, previously untreated cHL patient sample. Using a Miltenyi CD4+ T cell isolation kit, CD4+ T cells were purified from thawed PBMCs through magnetic negative selection. Libraries were made using the immunoSEQ multiplex PCR assay. As stored in TCRdb, this immuneACCESS dataset retains in-frame rearrangements with V and J assigned. A fraction of the clones does not appear; measured against another copy, unresolved V genes explain less than half of the discrepancy, and the remainder lacks a known reason. Counted in this sample were 29,000 or so clones; about 90% of them appeared once. The ten most abundant clones make up approximately 0.36% of the sample. Specimen: CD4+ T cells from blood. All receptors come from a human donor with classical Hodgkin lymphoma.

This chain links TRBV12-5 with TRBJ2-1; TRBD2 aligns across 13 bases. The length of the CDR3 is 15 residues. With V trimmed by 7 bases and J by 8 bases, 8 bases remained unmatched. Looked up from germline, CDR1 is LGHNT and CDR2 is FRNRAP. CDR3 sequence reads: CASASGTSGTYEQFF. CDR3 nucleotides: TGTGCTAGTGCCTCCGGGACTAGCGGGACTTATGAGCAGTTCTTC.

The J gene is TRBJ2-5, the V gene TRBV6-1; 7 nucleotides align to TRBD1. Looked up from germline, CDR1 is MNHNS and CDR2 is SASEGT. Trimming took 6 bases from V and 3 from J; bases not matched to a gene: 10. The CDR3 is made up of 15 amino acids. CDR3 sequence (DNA): TGTGCCAGCAGGGAGGTTTCAGACAGGGAAGAGACCCAGTACTTC. Protein product: CASREVSDREETQYF.

This chain uses TRBV7-3 with TRBJ2-7; TRBD2 might be the D (6 bases). V was clipped by 3 bases and J by 6 bases, with 12 bases between them. The CDR3 loop spans 13 amino acids. CDR1 and CDR2 from the germline V gene are SGHTA and FQGTGA. As DNA, the CDR3 is TGTGCCAGCAGCTTTTCTCTAGCGAGCGAGCAGTACTTC. Its translation is CASSFSLASEQYF.

J is TRBJ1-4 and V is TRBV4-3; D is possibly TRBD1 (5 bases). The germline V gene encodes CDR1 LGHNA and CDR2 YSLEER. CDR3 size: 17 residues. V dropped 4 bases and J dropped 6 bases, with 21 bases sitting between them. CDR3 coding DNA: TGCGCCAGCAGCCGAAACCGGGGAGCAGGCAGGGATGAAAAACTGTTTTTT. This sequence encodes CASSRNRGAGRDEKLFF.

The CDR3 here is CASSVGGADYEQYF. The DNA of the CDR3 is TGCGCCAGCAGCGTAGGGGGGGCAGATTACGAGCAGTACTTC. The rearrangement uses TRBV5-1 and TRBJ2-7; a possible D gene is TRBD2 (7 bases). V shed 4 bases and J shed 4 bases, with 15 bases lying between them. This CDR3 has 14 residues. The germline CDR1 and CDR2 sequences are SGHRS and YFSETQ.

The chain uses TRBV7-2 and TRBJ2-5; TRBD1 aligns across 7 bases. The CDR3 is made up of 14 amino acids. CDR1 and CDR2 from the germline V gene are SGHTA and FQGNSA. V trimming: 3 bases; J trimming: 1 base; junction bases outside the gene matches: 2. The CDR3 loop reads CASSLSGGQETQYF. The CDR3 DNA follows: TGTGCCAGCAGCTTGTCAGGGGGCCAAGAGACCCAGTACTTC.

This clone was detected only once. V usage is TRBV20-1 and J usage is TRBJ2-1, with D perhaps matching TRBD2 (6 bases). The CDR3 extends over 11 amino acids. V was shortened by 6 bases and J by 7 bases, with 10 bases between the two germline ends. Germline CDR1 and CDR2: DFQATT and SNEGSKA (reference sequence). CDR3 DNA: TGCAGTGCCCCCGGGACTAATGAGCAGTTCTTC. Amino acids: CSAPGTNEQFF.

For this clone: The junction and the germline gene differ at one end; a read error may be behind it. This rearrangement joins TRBV28 to TRBJ1-1, with 7 nucleotides matching TRBD1. This CDR3 has 14 residues. Germline V gene lookup returns CDR1 MDHEN and CDR2 SYDVKM. The DNA for the CDR3 is TGTGCCAGTAGTTCCGGGACAGCTTACACTGAAGCTTTCTTT. It codes for CASSSGTAYTEAFF.

The chain has TRBV19 and TRBJ2-7; 10 positions match TRBD1. Germline CDR1 is LNHDA and CDR2 is SQIVND (reference sequence). The V segment lost 10 bases and the J segment 0 bases; nucleotides outside the gene matches: 3. The CDR3 covers 13 residues. CDR3 nucleotides: TGTGCCACACGGGACAGGGGCTCCTACGAGCAGTACTTC. Its protein product is CATRDRGSYEQYF.

The chain is built from TRBV5-1 and TRBJ2-2; 7 bases map to TRBD2. The germline V gene encodes CDR1 SGHRS and CDR2 YFSETQ. The CDR3 contains 19 residues. V trimming: 5 bases; J trimming: 7 bases; junction bases outside the gene matches: 23. The CDR3 here is CASRGFSGSGLNPNGELFF. CDR3 DNA: TGCGCCAGCAGAGGGTTTTCGGGTAGCGGGCTGAATCCCAACGGGGAGCTGTTTTTT.

The rearrangement links TRBV27 to TRBJ2-5, with TRBD2 identical over 8 bases. V dropped 5 bases and J dropped 1; count of bases not matched to a gene: 12. CDR1 is MNHEY, CDR2 SMNVEV, per germline (reference sequence). The CDR3 totals 17 residues. The CDR3 region has the DNA TGTGCCAGCAGTCCCCAGTGGCTAGCGGGCGCCCAAGAGACCCAGTACTTC. This gives the protein CASSPQWLAGAQETQYF.

This rearrangement joins TRBV28 to TRBJ2-1; TRBD1 might be the D (7 bases). There are 14 residues in the CDR3. CDR1 is MDHEN and CDR2 is SYDVKM in the germline V gene. V gave up 6 bases and J gave up 7 bases, with 16 bases separating them. Here the CDR3 reads CASSRPGGSNEQFF. CDR3 nucleotides: TGTGCCAGCAGCCGTCCAGGGGGGAGTAATGAGCAGTTCTTC.

The chain combines TRBV10-3 with TRBJ1-1, with a possible D match to TRBD1 (5 bases). Germline V gene data show CDR1 as ENHRY and CDR2 as SYGVKD. Trimming took off 3 bases at V and 5 bases at J, with 13 bases between the two ends. There are 14 residues in the CDR3. CDR3 bases: TGTGCCATCAGTGATCCCCCGGGGGGTACTGAAGCTTTCTTT. It specifies CAISDPPGGTEAFF.

V is TRBV6-5 and J is TRBJ1-3, with no clear D. Germline-derived CDR1 and CDR2 are MNHEY and SVGAGI. This CDR3 is built from 14 residues. The V end was cut by 7 bases, the J end by 4 bases, with 14 bases between. The CDR3 coding sequence is TGTGCCAGCACCCGTTTAGGAGGGGGAAACACCATATATTTT. Encoded protein: CASTRLGGGNTIYF.

The V and J genes are TRBV6-6 and TRBJ2-1; 7 nucleotides line up with TRBD1. With V trimmed by 2 bases and J by 3 bases, 4 bases remained unmatched. Germline CDR1 reads MNHNY; CDR2 reads SVGAGI (reference sequence). The CDR3 is 15 amino acids. For the CDR3, the DNA is TGTGCCAGCAGTTACGGGCAGGGGGTCTACAATGAGCAGTTCTTC. Translation: CASSYGQGVYNEQFF.

The rearrangement joins TRBV11-2 to TRBJ2-2; the match to TRBD1 covers 7 bases. The CDR3 has 15 amino acids. CDR1 SGHAT and CDR2 FQNNGV come from the germline V gene. J was trimmed by 0 bases and V by 7 bases; bases with no gene match: 5. CDR3 sequence: CASNNRGANTGELFF. CDR3 coding DNA: TGTGCCAGCAACAACAGGGGCGCGAACACCGGGGAGCTGTTTTTT.

The chain couples TRBV19 to TRBJ1-4; weak D call: TRBD1 (5 bases). With 7 bases removed from V and 0 bases from J, the gap between germline ends came to 9 bases. Germline V gene data show CDR1 as LNHDA and CDR2 as SQIVND (reference sequence). This CDR3 is built from 14 residues. The CDR3 sequence: CASIGDATNEKLFF. CDR3 nucleotides: TGTGCCAGTATAGGGGATGCAACTAATGAAAAACTGTTTTTT. Filled out from reference TRBV19 and TRBJ1-4, the complete variable domain reads DGGITQSPKYLFRKEGQNVTLSCEQNLNHDAMYWYRQDPGQGLRLIYYSQIVNDFQKGDIAEGYSVSREKKESFPLTVTSAQKNPTAFYLCASIGDATNEKLFFGSGTQLSVL.

Written as DNA, the CDR3 is TGTGCCAGCTCTGGACAGGATGGAAACACTGAAGCTTTCTTT. This sequence encodes CASSGQDGNTEAFF. This chain uses TRBV18 with TRBJ1-1; 7 bases align to TRBD1. The CDR3 sequence is 14 residues long. Looked up from germline, CDR1 is KGHSH and CDR2 is LQKENI. J was trimmed by 2 bases and V by 6 bases; bases with no gene match: 6.

This chain connects TRBV2 to TRBJ2-5, with 11 bases fitting TRBD2. The J call may be faulty, since TRBJ2-7 better matches the DNA end. This CDR3 contains 15 residues. In germline, CDR1 is SNHLY, CDR2 FYNNEI. The CDR3 region has the DNA TGTGCCAGCAGTGGTACTAGCGGGAGACTCTACGAGCAGTACTTC. Translated: CASSGTSGRLYEQYF.

This clone was counted between two and nine times. The chain joins TRBV2 to TRBJ1-5; the D is unclear. CDR3 size: 15 residues. Deletions cut 7 bases from V and 0 bases from J, with 13 bases between. Germline-derived CDR1 and CDR2 are SNHLY and FYNNEI. CDR3 sequence: CASTPRSISNQPQHF. The CDR3 coding sequence is TGTGCCAGCACCCCCCGATCCATTAGCAATCAGCCCCAGCATTTT.

The genes are TRBV6-1 and TRBJ2-5; TRBD1 matches 7 bases. The CDR3 extends over 15 amino acids. Per germline, CDR1 MNHNS and CDR2 SASEGT. Unmatched junction bases numbered 8, after V lost 0 bases and J lost 7 bases. The CDR3 DNA sequence: TGTGCCAGCAGTGAAGCCCCGGACAGGTCCGGGACCCAGTACTTC. Residues: CASSEAPDRSGTQYF.

This chain links TRBV18 with TRBJ2-1; TRBD2 matches at 14 bases. CDR1 and CDR2 (germline): KGHSH, LQKENI. The CDR3 has 15 residues. With V trimmed by 2 bases and J by 7 bases, 1 base remained unmatched. For the CDR3, the DNA is TGTGCCAGCTCACCAGGGACTAGCGGGAGAAATGAGCAGTTCTTC. This gives the protein CASSPGTSGRNEQFF.

For the CDR3, the DNA is TGTGCCAGCAGCTTGGGACTAGCGGGAGGGTATGAGCAGTTCTTC. It specifies CASSLGLAGGYEQFF. This chain joins TRBV5-5 and TRBJ2-1, with 14 bases aligning to TRBD2. The CDR3 is made up of 15 amino acids. Germline V gene sequence: CDR1 SGHKS, CDR2 YYEKEE (reference sequence). Trimming at V came to 0 bases and at J to 8 bases, leaving 1 base not matched to a gene.

The chain uses TRBV29-1 and TRBJ2-7; D gene unclear. The CDR3 extends over 12 amino acids. V dropped 0 bases and J dropped 5 bases, with 8 bases sitting between them. Germline V gives CDR1 SQVTM, CDR2 ANQGSEA. The CDR3 reads CSVEEGRDEQYF. In nucleotides, the CDR3 is TGCAGCGTTGAAGAAGGAAGGGACGAGCAGTACTTC.